The following is a TCR beta chain sequence with its context. What it binds is not known. The repertoire was sequenced with immunoSEQ multiplex PCR; TCRdb's copy has only in-frame clones and lacks some. The sample has tens of thousands of clones, 75% to 95% seen once. This sample was included in a study of T cell responses to AZD1222 COVID-19 vaccine. Study findings and constraints: Along spike, vaccine-associated CD4 TCRs were found throughout, with dominance at 160-218 and 743-854. White British donors predominated, females outnumbered males, and clonal diversity was possibly underestimated. Spike-specific TCR breadth and depth rose after two AZD1222 doses.

The CDR3 has 18 residues. Deletions cut 0 bases from V and 3 bases from J, with 18 bases between. From germline, CDR1 is SGHTA and CDR2 FQGNSA. The starting material was peripheral blood, obtained 28 days after the second AZD1222 dose. The gene calls are TRBV7-2 and TRBJ2-1, with TRBD2 as a possible D gene (5 bases). The source is an adult who received the AZD1222 COVID-19 vaccine. CDR3 in DNA: TGTGCCAGCAGCTTAGCCTCCGGTCTAGCCCTCCACTACAATGAGCAGTTCTTC. Translating gives CASSLASGLALHYNEQFF.